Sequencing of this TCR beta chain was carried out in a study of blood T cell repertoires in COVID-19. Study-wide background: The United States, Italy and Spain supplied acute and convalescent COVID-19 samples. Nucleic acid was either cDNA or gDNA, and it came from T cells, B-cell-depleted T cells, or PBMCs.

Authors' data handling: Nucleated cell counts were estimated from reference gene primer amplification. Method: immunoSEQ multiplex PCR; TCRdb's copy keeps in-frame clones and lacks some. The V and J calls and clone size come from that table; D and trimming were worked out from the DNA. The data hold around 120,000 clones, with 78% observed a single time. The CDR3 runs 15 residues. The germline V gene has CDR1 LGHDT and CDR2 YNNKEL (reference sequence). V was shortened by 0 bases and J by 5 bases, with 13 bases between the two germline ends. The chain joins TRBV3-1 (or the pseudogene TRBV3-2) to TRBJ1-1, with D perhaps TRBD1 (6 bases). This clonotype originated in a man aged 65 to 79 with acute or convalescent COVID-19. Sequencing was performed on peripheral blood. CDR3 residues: CASSQDGQGKTEAFF. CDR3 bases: TGTGCCAGCAGCCAAGACGGCCAGGGGAAAACTGAAGCTTTCTTT.